This T cell receptor beta chain was identified in a study of blood T cells in healthy people across ages. Study conclusions and caveats: It was the long-lived donors that had more naive CD4+ cells and higher diversity than aged donors.

Trimming removed 8 bases at V and 2 bases at J, with 10 bases between. The CDR3 is made up of 13 amino acids. Germline V gene data show CDR1 as SEHNR and CDR2 as FQNEAQ (reference sequence). Next came a second PCR, run for about 6 to 12 cycles, which used a sample-barcoded 5' primer along with a J-beta primer mix. Each of the cDNA molecules was tagged by a template-switch adaptor with 12 random nucleotides. Via MiXCR, TCRdb re-called the 5' RACE reads, giving one row per CDR3 protein. The sample has about 1.4 million distinct CDR3 sequences; around 59% are singletons. This clonotype occurred a few times. The antigen remains undetermined.

The material sequenced was blood. This sequence joins TRBV7-9 and TRBJ1-3; D is possibly TRBD1 (5 bases). The source of this sequence is a man aged 18-30 years in good health. The CDR3 here is CASRAGAGNTIYF. The DNA of the CDR3 is TGTGCCAGCCGGGCGGGGGCTGGAAACACCATATATTTT.